This T cell receptor (beta chain) is drawn from a study of T cells after yellow fever vaccination. Findings and caveats of the study: Reappearing after the booster were most of the clones from primary vaccination (around 95% CD4, 75% to 90% CD8). Researchers report a weaker secondary response that nonetheless peaked faster, day 5 versus 15. One caveat is that FACS-sorted repertoires could contain abundant clonotypes contaminating from the bulk population. Some clonotypes, a small share, were shared between CD4 and CD8 compartments.

This clonotype was detected many times. Its antigen is currently unknown. TCRdb recomputed calls from the 5' RACE reads with MiXCR, one row per CDR3 protein. The top ten hold roughly 2.5% of the sample, which has 150,000 or so distinct CDR3 sequences, 6% to 7.5% seen once. The TCR comes from a man aged 18 to 29 who received the YFV17D yellow fever vaccine. Sample: CD4+ T cells sorted from PBMCs, taken less than 6 days after the first yellow fever vaccination.

The CDR3 reads CSATKLAGGPNTQYF. The CDR3 nucleotides read TGCAGTGCTACGAAACTAGCGGGGGGGCCAAATACGCAGTATTTT. This chain connects TRBV20-1 to TRBJ2-3, with 13 bases lining up with TRBD2. Trimming removed 4 bases from V and 7 bases from J; junction bases left unmatched: 8. The germline CDR1 and CDR2 sequences are DFQATT and SNEGSKA (reference sequence). The CDR3 consists of 15 residues.